This T cell receptor beta chain stems from a study of memory CD4+ T cells and cytomegalovirus serostatus. Study outcomes and limitations: Each of roughly 65 CMV-associated TCRbeta sequences occurred in one to five individuals.

Per the original methods: After removing out-of-frame reads, around 2,000,000 distinct TCRbeta sequences remained. Using immunoSEQ multiplex PCR, the repertoire was profiled, and TCRdb retains in-frame clones only, with some absent. V, J and clone size derive from that table, while D and trimming were established from the DNA sequence. This table has 35,000 to 50,000 clones, around 78% appearing once. The sort gate was single viable CD3+CD4+CD8-CD45RO+ cells for memory CD4+ T cells. Donors' CMV status reflects serum IgG against pp150, pp28, p38, p52. As concerns this clone: Its antigen is not known.

The germline V and J ends were trimmed by 0 bases and 7 bases, with 12 bases remaining between them. This CDR3 contains 15 residues. Germline CDR1 LNHNV, CDR2 YYDKDF (reference sequence). Sequencing was performed on memory CD4+ T cells from blood. The TCR sequence derives from an adult in good health and CMV-seronegative. This sequence joins TRBV15 and TRBJ1-4; D remains ambiguous. CDR3 amino acids: CATSRENAAGEKLFF. In DNA, the CDR3 is TGTGCCACCAGCAGAGAGAACGCCGCTGGTGAAAAACTGTTTTTT.